Described below is a single TCR beta chain sequence and its context. TCRdb fed the 5' RACE reads into MiXCR, producing one record per CDR3 protein. The sample includes 20,000 or so distinct CDR3 sequences, under 5.5% of them seen just once. V trimming: 8 bases; J trimming: 7 bases; junction bases outside the gene matches: 7. The length of the CDR3 is 14 residues. CDR1 SNHLY and CDR2 FYNNEI come from the germline V gene. These data come from a study of early T cells in non-severe SARS-CoV-2 infection. The sequencing input was whole blood. This TCR was sampled from an adult who was a healthcare worker with PCR-confirmed SARS-CoV-2 infection or an uninfected control (not recorded which). This chain connects TRBV2 to TRBJ2-2; 10 bases map to TRBD1. The CDR3 DNA is TGTGCCAGCTGCTGGGACAGGGGTAACGGGGAGCTGTTTTTT. It yields the protein CASCWDRGNGELFF.